The 19 T cell receptor beta chains reported below all come from one sample, sequenced in a study of blood T cells in healthy people across ages. Together with a sample-barcoded 5' primer, a J-beta primer mix was included in a second PCR lasting about 7 to 12 cycles. TCRdb analysed the 5' RACE reads with MiXCR anew, one entry per CDR3 protein. The sample holds some 640,000 distinct CDR3 sequences; approximately 30% are singletons and the top ten take 15% to 18%. Source material: blood. These TCRs come from a woman of 80 years or more in good health.

In regard to this clonotype: A much larger clonotype is one base distant, so this may be a read error. The V and J genes are TRBV7-9 and TRBJ2-7; TRBD1 aligns across 9 bases. CDR1 and CDR2 (germline): SEHNR, FQNEAQ (reference sequence). Losses at the gene ends were 5 bases for V and 2 bases for J; bases not matched to a gene: 13. CDR3 length: 17 residues. CDR3: CASSLTQGTGWTYEQYF. The DNA for the CDR3 is TGTGCCAGCAGCCTCACTCAGGGGACAGGGTGGACCTACGAGCAGTACTTC. Supplemented by reference TRBV7-9 and TRBJ2-7, the full variable domain reads DTGVSQNPRHKITKRGQNVTFRCDPISEHNRLYWYRQTLGQGPEFLTYFQNEAQLEKSRLLSDRFSAERPKGSFSTLEIQRTEQGDSAMYLCASSLTQGTGWTYEQYFGPGTRLTVT.

The chain links TRBV6-1 to TRBJ2-3; D unclear. CDR3 length equals 16 residues. Germline V CDR1 and CDR2: MNHNS, SASEGT. V shed 3 bases and J shed 0 bases, with 13 bases lying between them. The CDR3 region has the DNA TGTGCCAGCAGTGACCTGCCAAAAAGTAGCACAGATACGCAGTATTTT. As protein: CASSDLPKSSTDTQYF.

There are many counts of this clonotype. The chain carries TRBV5-5 and TRBJ1-5, with a tentative D call TRBD1 (5 bases). CDR1 and CDR2 from the germline V gene are SGHKS and YYEKEE (reference sequence). The CDR3 spans 15 residues. Trimming removed 4 bases at V and 2 bases at J, with 13 bases between. The DNA for the CDR3 is TGTGCCAGCAGCCCGGGCCCCAGGGGCAATCAGCCCCAGCATTTT. It encodes CASSPGPRGNQPQHF.

This clonotype was detected a few times. The V and J genes are TRBV2 and TRBJ2-2; D gene uncertain. The CDR3 contains 11 residues. CDR1 and CDR2 from the germline V gene are SNHLY and FYNNEI. Trimming took 7 bases from V and 8 from J, leaving 8 bases between them. The CDR3 sequence is CASTLVGELFF. The CDR3 DNA reads as TGTGCCAGCACGCTTGTTGGGGAGCTGTTTTTT.

In its sample, this clonotype was seen a few times. This may stem from a read error, because a much larger clone lies one nucleotide away. The rearrangement uses TRBV7-2 and TRBJ2-5; D not certain. Gene TRBJ2-7 matches the end of the DNA better, so the J call may be wrong. There are 17 residues in the CDR3. Germline V gene data show CDR1 as SGHTA and CDR2 as FQGNSA. CDR3 sequence: CASSLAHDLLLGNEQYF. In DNA form, the CDR3 reads TGTGCCAGCAGCTTAGCTCACGACCTCCTATTGGGCAACGAGCAGTACTTC.

The chain links TRBV4-1 to TRBJ1-4; 8 bases align to TRBD1. Germline CDR1 MGHRA, CDR2 YSYEKL. The CDR3 length is 17 residues. The ends lost 3 bases at V and 8 bases at J; junction bases unmatched: 14. The CDR3 region has the DNA TGCGCCAGCAGCCAGCGCTTTCTCCAGGGGGCAGAGGAAAAACTGTTTTTT. Translating gives CASSQRFLQGAEEKLFF.

This chain joins TRBV27 and TRBJ1-5, with 11 nucleotides matching TRBD1. V shed 5 bases and J 6 bases; nucleotides not matched to a gene: 6. CDR1 is MNHEY and CDR2 is SMNVEV in the germline V gene (reference sequence). The CDR3 has 15 amino acids. The CDR3 DNA sequence: TGTGCCAGCAGTGAGGACAGGGGGCGGGGTCAGCCCCAGCATTTT. This sequence encodes CASSEDRGRGQPQHF.

This clonotype was counted only a few times. The chain recombines TRBV5-1 with TRBJ1-1; D is unresolved. Trimming took 2 bases from V and 0 from J, leaving 8 bases between them. CDR3 length: 14 residues. Germline CDR1 reads SGHRS; CDR2 reads YFSETQ. DNA of the CDR3: TGCGCCAGCAGCTTCGCCTCGGTGAACACTGAAGCTTTCTTT. Its translation: CASSFASVNTEAFF. Drawing the rest from reference TRBV5-1 and TRBJ1-1, the complete variable domain is KAGVTQTPRYLIKTRGQQVTLSCSPISGHRSVSWYQQTPGQGLQFLFEYFSETQRNKGNFPGRFSGRQFSNSRSEMNVSTLELGDSALYLCASSFASVNTEAFFGQGTRLTVV.

V usage is TRBV27 and J usage is TRBJ2-1; D ambiguous. The germline V gene has CDR1 MNHEY and CDR2 SMNVEV (reference sequence). The CDR3 totals 11 residues. The germline V and J ends were trimmed by 6 bases and 8 bases, with 8 bases remaining between them. Here the CDR3 DNA reads TGTGCCAGCAGCGGTATACATGAGCAGTTCTTC. It is translated as CASSGIHEQFF.

This chain joins TRBV7-9 and TRBJ2-7; 8 bases map to TRBD1. Germline V gene sequence: CDR1 SEHNR, CDR2 FQNEAQ (reference sequence). Trimming cost V 5 bases and J 2 bases; bases outside gene matches: 5. This CDR3 has 14 residues. CDR3 residues: CASSGTGITYEQYF. CDR3 coding DNA: TGTGCCAGCAGCGGGACAGGTATAACCTACGAGCAGTACTTC.

This clonotype has only one observation. V usage is TRBV7-2 and J usage is TRBJ2-5; D is uncertain. From germline, CDR1 is SGHTA and CDR2 FQGNSA. The V end was cut by 5 bases, the J end by 11 bases, with 12 bases between. The CDR3 is made up of 11 amino acids. The chain's CDR3 is CASSPGYKQYF. For the CDR3, the DNA is TGTGCCAGCAGCCCTGGGTATAAGCAGTACTTC.

A remark on this clonotype: A much bigger clone sits one base away, suggesting this may be a read error. The V and J genes are TRBV7-2 and TRBJ2-7; TRBD2 matches at 8 bases. J gave up 7 bases and V 5 bases, and 10 bases lay outside the gene matches. Germline lookup yields CDR1 SGHTA and CDR2 FQGNSA. The CDR3 covers 14 residues. As DNA, the CDR3 is TGTGCCAGCAGCCAGCAGGGACTAGAGAATGAGCAGTACTTC. Its protein product is CASSQQGLENEQYF.

The chain combines TRBV7-6 with TRBJ2-1, with TRBD2 as a possible D gene (5 bases). Germline V gene lookup returns CDR1 SGHVS and CDR2 FNYEAQ. The CDR3 runs 15 residues. V lost 5 bases and J lost 9, with 20 bases in between. CDR3 nucleotide sequence: TGTGCCAGCAGCCAAGATCTTTCGAGGGAGAGTGAGCAGTTCTTC. This codes for CASSQDLSRESEQFF.

The genes are TRBV4-2 and TRBJ2-3; 8 bases are shared with TRBD2. This CDR3 comprises 16 residues. V lost 0 bases, J lost 4 bases, and 6 bases stayed unmatched. CDR1 and CDR2 (germline): LGHNA, YNFKEQ. In nucleotides, the CDR3 is TGTGCCAGCAGCCAAGATTCCGCGGGGGGCTCAGATACGCAGTATTTT. The encoded protein is CASSQDSAGGSDTQYF.

This rearrangement joins TRBV6-5 to TRBJ1-3; TRBD1 matches 7 bases. After removal of 6 bases from V and 0 bases from J, the junction contained 5 bases not matched to a gene. The CDR3 totals 15 residues. Germline V gives CDR1 MNHEY, CDR2 SVGAGI. The CDR3 protein is CASRRGQVSGNTIYF. As DNA, the CDR3 is TGTGCCAGCAGACGAGGACAGGTCTCTGGAAACACCATATATTTT.

Regarding this clonotype: This may come from a read error, since a much larger clone is one base off. The gene calls are TRBV28 and TRBJ2-7, with 9 bases aligning to TRBD1. V gave up 6 bases and J gave up 7 bases; unmatched junction bases: 13. The CDR3 spans 15 residues. Germline lookup yields CDR1 MDHEN and CDR2 SYDVKM. Written as DNA, the CDR3 is TGTGCCAGCAGGCCTCCGGGACAGGGTTTGAGTGAGCAGTACTTC. Protein sequence: CASRPPGQGLSEQYF.

The chain links TRBV6-5 to TRBJ1-2; D may be TRBD1 (6 bases). This CDR3 region has 18 residues. V lost 0 bases to trimming and J lost 0 bases, with 17 bases between them. Germline CDR1 is MNHEY and CDR2 is SVGAGI. CDR3 nucleotide sequence: TGTGCCAGCAGTTACTCAACAGGACAGAACCGGCCTAACTATGGCTACACCTTC. Translated: CASSYSTGQNRPNYGYTF.

On this clonotype itself: A much larger clone differs from this one at a single base, so this may be a read error. The rearrangement joins TRBV27 to TRBJ2-3; tentative D call: TRBD2 (5 bases). The germline V gene encodes CDR1 MNHEY and CDR2 SMNVEV (reference sequence). V shed 5 bases and J shed 3 bases, with 15 bases lying between them. CDR3 length equals 15 residues. The CDR3 loop reads CASSLRAAATDTQYF. CDR3 DNA sequence: TGTGCCAGCAGTCTTCGAGCGGCGGCTACAGATACGCAGTATTTT.

This clonotype was recorded at least ten times. The chain recombines TRBV7-2 with TRBJ2-5; TRBD2 agrees at 14 bases. The trim removed 3 bases at V and 3 bases at J, leaving 3 bases unmatched. The CDR3 contains 16 residues. Germline values: CDR1 SGHTA, CDR2 FQGNSA. CDR3 amino acids: CASSFGLAGGEETQYF. In DNA, the CDR3 is TGTGCCAGCAGCTTCGGACTAGCGGGGGGAGAAGAGACCCAGTACTTC.